This T cell receptor beta chain was found in a study of CD8 T cells in Susac syndrome. Sequencing of TCR beta, carried out with a high-throughput approach, was applied to CD8+ and CD4+ T cells from the blood. A quantity of about 0.5 to 1 ug RNA underwent reverse transcription using random hexamers. Multiplex PCR with immunoSEQ amplified the TCR beta CDR3 across 54 Vbeta and 13 Jbeta. In TCRdb, the immunoSEQ multiplex PCR reads were re-called with MiXCR into one record per CDR3 protein. The sample has 120,000 or so distinct CDR3 sequences; nearly 96% are singletons. Study-level points and caveats: The CD4+ T cell repertoires in Susac syndrome did not show any clonal expansion.

This clonotype appeared a single time. Its antigen is not known. The clonotype comes from a human donor with Susac syndrome. The sequenced material came from CD4+ T cells from PBMCs.

The CDR3 protein is CATSRDLENTEAFF. CDR3 nucleotides: TGTGCCACCAGCAGAGATCTGGAGAACACTGAAGCTTTCTTT. V is TRBV15 and J is TRBJ1-1; D unresolved. Trimming pared 0 bases from V and 1 base from J, leaving 6 bases between. There are 14 residues in the CDR3. Germline CDR1 is LNHNV and CDR2 is YYDKDF (reference sequence).